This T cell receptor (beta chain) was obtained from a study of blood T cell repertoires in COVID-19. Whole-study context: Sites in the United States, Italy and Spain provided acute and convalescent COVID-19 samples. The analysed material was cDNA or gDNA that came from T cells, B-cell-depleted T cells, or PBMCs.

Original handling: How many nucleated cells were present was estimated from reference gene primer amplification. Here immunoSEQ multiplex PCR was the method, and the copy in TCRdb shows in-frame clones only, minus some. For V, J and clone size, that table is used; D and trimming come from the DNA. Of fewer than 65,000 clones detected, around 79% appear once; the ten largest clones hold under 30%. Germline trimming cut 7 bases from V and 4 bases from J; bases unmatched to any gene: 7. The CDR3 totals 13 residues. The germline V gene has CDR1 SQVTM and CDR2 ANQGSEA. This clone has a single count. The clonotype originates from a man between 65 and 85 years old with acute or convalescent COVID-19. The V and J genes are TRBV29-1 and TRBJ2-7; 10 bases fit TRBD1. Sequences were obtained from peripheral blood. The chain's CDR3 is CSGGQGVGYEQYF. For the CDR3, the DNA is TGCAGCGGCGGACAGGGGGTTGGGTACGAGCAGTACTTC.